This T cell receptor (beta chain) appears in the sequencing data of a study of regulatory T cells in long-lasting Graves disease. Broader study findings: More public clonotypes were shared by persistent patients (about 3,000) than by new patients (roughly 870).

iRepertoire HTBI primers and Arm-PCR of CDR3 regions built TCR beta libraries. TCRdb used MiXCR to reprocess the multiplex PCR reads, holding one entry per CDR3 protein. This sample has about 320,000 distinct CDR3 sequences, with 15% to 20% found just once. As for this clonotype: The antigen remains unidentified.

Stated time point: newly diagnosed GD, antithyroid drugs for less than 3 months. Making the TCR library involved RNA that had been extracted from PBMCs. Enrollment of patients was through an endocrinology department in Xi'an, China. The germline V gene has CDR1 SGDLS and CDR2 YYNGEE. CDR3 length equals 12 residues. The V end was cut by 3 bases, the J end by 1 base, with 1 base between. The receptor was derived from a female donor with Graves disease. The sequencing here drew on peripheral blood mononuclear cells (PBMCs), taken at new diagnosis, from a patient treated with antithyroid drugs. The chain couples TRBV9 to TRBJ2-2, with unresolved D. This chain's CDR3 is CASSGNTGELFF. CDR3 coding DNA: TGTGCCAGCAGCGGGAACACCGGGGAGCTGTTTTTT.